This entry concerns a single T cell receptor (beta chain). Antigen: not known. The same CDR3 can be traced to other DNA sequences in this sample. The PCR made use of 60 Vbeta and 13 Jbeta primers. The repertoire was sequenced with immunoSEQ multiplex PCR; TCRdb's copy has only in-frame clones and lacks some. This sample has 150,000 to 200,000 clones, with 65% to 85% found just once. CDR3 length: 13 residues. In germline, CDR1 is SGDLS, CDR2 YYNGEE. V was cut by 0 bases and J by 5 bases, with 8 bases left in between. The record originates from a study of cytomegalovirus exposure and HLA in healthy donors. Study results and limitations: A later analysis reportedly found fewer N-insertions in an Asian-associated ancestry cluster than the roughly 670-donor mean. Most TCR beta V segments were productive about 90% or about 30% of the time in an earlier analysis.

The origin of this receptor is a woman aged 40 to 50 in good health and CMV-seropositive. The material sequenced was PBMCs. The genes are TRBV9 and TRBJ2-5; D not resolved. CDR3 sequence reads: CASSVARSETQYF. The CDR3 nucleotides are TGTGCCAGCAGCGTAGCTCGGAGTGAGACCCAGTACTTC.